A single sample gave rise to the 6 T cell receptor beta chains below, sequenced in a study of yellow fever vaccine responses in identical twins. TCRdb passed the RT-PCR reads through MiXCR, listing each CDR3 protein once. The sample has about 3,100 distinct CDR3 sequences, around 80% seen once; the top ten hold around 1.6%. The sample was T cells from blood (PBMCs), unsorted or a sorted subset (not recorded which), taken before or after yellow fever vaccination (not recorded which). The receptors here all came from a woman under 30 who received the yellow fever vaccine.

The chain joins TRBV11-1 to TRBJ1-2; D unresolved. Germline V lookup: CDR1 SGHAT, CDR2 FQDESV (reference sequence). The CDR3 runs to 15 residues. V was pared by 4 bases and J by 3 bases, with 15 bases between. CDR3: CASSSPGIPYYGYTF. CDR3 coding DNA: TGTGCCAGCAGCTCTCCGGGGATCCCGTACTATGGCTACACCTTC.

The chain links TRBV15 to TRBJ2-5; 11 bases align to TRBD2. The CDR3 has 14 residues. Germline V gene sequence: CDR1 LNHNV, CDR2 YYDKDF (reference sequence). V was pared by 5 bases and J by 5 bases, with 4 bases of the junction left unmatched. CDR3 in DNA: TGTGCCACCAGCTCCCGGACTAGCGGGGAGACCCAGTACTTC. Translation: CATSSRTSGETQYF.

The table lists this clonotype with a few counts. The DNA for the CDR3 is TGTGCCAGCAGCGCCCGGGGGACCACGAATTCACCCCTCCACTTT. Translated: CASSARGTTNSPLHF. V gene TRBV3-1 combines with J gene TRBJ1-6, with D perhaps matching TRBD1 (5 bases). V lost 5 bases and J 7 bases, leaving 15 bases between the germline ends. CDR3 length: 15 residues. Germline CDR1 reads LGHDT; CDR2 reads YNNKEL (reference sequence). The complete variable domain, with remaining parts taken from reference TRBV3-1 and TRBJ1-6, reads DTAVSQTPKYLVTQMGNDKSIKCEQNLGHDTMYWYKQDSKKFLKIMFSYNNKELIINETVPNRFSPKSPDKAHLNLHINSLELGDSAVYFCASSARGTTNSPLHFGNGTRLTVT.

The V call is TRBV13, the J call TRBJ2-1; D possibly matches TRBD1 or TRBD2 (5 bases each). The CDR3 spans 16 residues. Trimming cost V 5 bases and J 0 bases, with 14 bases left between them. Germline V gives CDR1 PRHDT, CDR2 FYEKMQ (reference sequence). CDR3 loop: CASSLNRDASYNEQFF. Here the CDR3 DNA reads TGTGCCAGCAGCCTTAATCGGGACGCCTCCTACAATGAGCAGTTCTTC.

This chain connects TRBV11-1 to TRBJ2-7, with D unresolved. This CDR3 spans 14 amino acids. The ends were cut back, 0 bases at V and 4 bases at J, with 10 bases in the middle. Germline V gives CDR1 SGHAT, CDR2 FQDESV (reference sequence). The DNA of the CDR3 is TGTGCCAGCAGCTTAGCCCGTAGTGGTTACGAGCAGTACTTC. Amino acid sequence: CASSLARSGYEQYF.

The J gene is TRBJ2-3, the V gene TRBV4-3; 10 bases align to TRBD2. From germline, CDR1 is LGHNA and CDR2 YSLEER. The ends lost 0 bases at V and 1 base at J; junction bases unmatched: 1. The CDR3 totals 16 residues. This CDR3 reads CASSQDLAGGTDTQYF. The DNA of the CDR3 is TGCGCCAGCAGCCAAGATCTAGCGGGGGGCACAGATACGCAGTATTTT.